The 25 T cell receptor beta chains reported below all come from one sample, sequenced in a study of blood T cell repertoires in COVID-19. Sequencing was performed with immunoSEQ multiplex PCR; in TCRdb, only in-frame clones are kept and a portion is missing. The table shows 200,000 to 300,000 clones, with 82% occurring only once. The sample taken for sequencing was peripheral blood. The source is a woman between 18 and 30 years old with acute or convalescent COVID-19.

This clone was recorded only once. The CDR3 is CASSLFPSEIYGYTF. The CDR3 bases are TGTGCCAGCAGTTTATTTCCTTCAGAAATCTATGGCTACACCTTC. The rearrangement links TRBV27 to TRBJ1-2; D gene uncertain. V was shortened by 1 base and J by 4 bases, with 13 bases between the two germline ends. CDR1 MNHEY and CDR2 SMNVEV come from the germline V gene (reference sequence). The CDR3 runs 15 residues.

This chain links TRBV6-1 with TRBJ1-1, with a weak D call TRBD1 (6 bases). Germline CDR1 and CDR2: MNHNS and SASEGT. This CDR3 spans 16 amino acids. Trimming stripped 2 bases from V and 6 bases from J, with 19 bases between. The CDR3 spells CASSEWAQGYGAEAFF. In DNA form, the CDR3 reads TGTGCCAGCAGTGAATGGGCACAGGGATATGGCGCTGAAGCTTTCTTT.

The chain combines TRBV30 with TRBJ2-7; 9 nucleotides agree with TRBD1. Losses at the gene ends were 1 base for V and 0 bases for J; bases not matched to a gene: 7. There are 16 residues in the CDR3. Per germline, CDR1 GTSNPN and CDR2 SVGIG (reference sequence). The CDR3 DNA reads TGTGCCTGGAGTGCTTGGGACAGGGAGATCTCCTACGAGCAGTACTTC. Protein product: CAWSAWDREISYEQYF.

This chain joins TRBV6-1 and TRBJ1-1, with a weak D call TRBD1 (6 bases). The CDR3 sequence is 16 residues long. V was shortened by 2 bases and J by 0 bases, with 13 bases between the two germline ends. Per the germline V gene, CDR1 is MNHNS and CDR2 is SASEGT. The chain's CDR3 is CASSELGASMNTEAFF. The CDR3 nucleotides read TGTGCCAGCAGTGAACTGGGGGCGTCTATGAACACTGAAGCTTTCTTT.

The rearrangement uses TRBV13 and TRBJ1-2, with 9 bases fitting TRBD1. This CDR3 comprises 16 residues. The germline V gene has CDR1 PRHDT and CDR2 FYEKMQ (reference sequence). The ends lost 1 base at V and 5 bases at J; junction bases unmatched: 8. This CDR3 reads CASSLEDRGYGYGYTF. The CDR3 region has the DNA TGTGCCAGCAGCTTAGAAGACAGGGGGTACGGTTATGGCTACACCTTC.

The CDR3 DNA reads as TGTGCCAGCAGTTTCGGGGGGGCTGGAAACACCATATATTTT. The encoded protein is CASSFGGAGNTIYF. V usage is TRBV28 and J usage is TRBJ1-3; weak D call: TRBD1 (5 bases). Deletions cut 3 bases from V and 2 bases from J, with 8 bases between. CDR1 is MDHEN and CDR2 is SYDVKM in the germline V gene. This CDR3 has 14 amino acids.

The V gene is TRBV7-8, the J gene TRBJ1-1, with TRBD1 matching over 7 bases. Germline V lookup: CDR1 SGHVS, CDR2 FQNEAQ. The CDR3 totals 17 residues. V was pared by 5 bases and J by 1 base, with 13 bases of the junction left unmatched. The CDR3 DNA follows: TGTGCCAGCAGCAATTACGTAAAGACAGGGAGGAACACTGAAGCTTTCTTT. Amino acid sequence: CASSNYVKTGRNTEAFF.

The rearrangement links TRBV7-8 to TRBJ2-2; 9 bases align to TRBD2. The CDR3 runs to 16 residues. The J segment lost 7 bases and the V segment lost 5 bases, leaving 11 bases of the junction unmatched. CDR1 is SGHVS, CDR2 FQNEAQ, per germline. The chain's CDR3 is CASSVRRLAEFGELFF. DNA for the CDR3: TGTGCCAGCAGCGTCCGTCGACTAGCGGAGTTCGGGGAGCTGTTTTTT.

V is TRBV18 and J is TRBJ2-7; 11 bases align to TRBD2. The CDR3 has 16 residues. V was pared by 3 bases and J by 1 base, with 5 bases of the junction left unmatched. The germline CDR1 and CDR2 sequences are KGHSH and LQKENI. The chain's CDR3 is CASSPRTSGLSYEQYF. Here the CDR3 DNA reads TGTGCCAGCTCACCGCGGACTAGCGGGCTATCCTACGAGCAGTACTTC.

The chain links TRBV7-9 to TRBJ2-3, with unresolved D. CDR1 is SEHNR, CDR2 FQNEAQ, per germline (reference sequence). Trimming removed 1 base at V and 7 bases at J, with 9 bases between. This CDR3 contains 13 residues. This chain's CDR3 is CASSLEERYTQYF. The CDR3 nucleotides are TGTGCCAGCAGCTTAGAAGAGAGGTATACGCAGTATTTT.

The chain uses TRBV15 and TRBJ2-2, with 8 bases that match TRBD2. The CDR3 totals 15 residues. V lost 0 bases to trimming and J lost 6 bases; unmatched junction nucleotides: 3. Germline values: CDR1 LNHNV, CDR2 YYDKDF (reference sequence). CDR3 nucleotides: TGTGCCACCAGCAGAGATCCGGGAGGGGCCGGGGAGCTGTTTTTT. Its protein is CATSRDPGGAGELFF.

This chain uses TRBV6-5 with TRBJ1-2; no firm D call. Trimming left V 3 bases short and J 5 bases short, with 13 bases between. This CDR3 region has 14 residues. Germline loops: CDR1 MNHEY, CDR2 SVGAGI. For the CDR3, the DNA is TGTGCCAGCAGTTATAGTCCGTCTTCTTATGGCTACACCTTC. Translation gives CASSYSPSSYGYTF.

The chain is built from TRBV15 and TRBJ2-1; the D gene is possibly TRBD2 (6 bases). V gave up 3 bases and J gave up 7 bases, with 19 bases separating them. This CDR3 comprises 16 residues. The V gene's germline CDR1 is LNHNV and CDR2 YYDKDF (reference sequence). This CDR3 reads CATSRVVTGLGNEQFF. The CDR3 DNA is TGTGCCACCAGCAGGGTGGTAACGGGACTGGGGAATGAGCAGTTCTTC.

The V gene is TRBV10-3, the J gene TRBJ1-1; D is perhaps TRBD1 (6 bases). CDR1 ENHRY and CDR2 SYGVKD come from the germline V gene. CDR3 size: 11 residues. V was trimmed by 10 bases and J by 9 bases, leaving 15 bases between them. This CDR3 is CASERQGKAFF. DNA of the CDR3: TGTGCCAGCGAAAGGCAGGGGAAAGCTTTCTTT.

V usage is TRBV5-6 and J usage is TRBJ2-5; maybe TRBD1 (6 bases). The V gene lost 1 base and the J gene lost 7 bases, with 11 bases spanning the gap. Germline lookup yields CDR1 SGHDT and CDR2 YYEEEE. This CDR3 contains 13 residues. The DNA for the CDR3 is TGTGCCAGCAGCTTGTCAGGGGCGGGGACCCAGTACTTC. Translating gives CASSLSGAGTQYF.

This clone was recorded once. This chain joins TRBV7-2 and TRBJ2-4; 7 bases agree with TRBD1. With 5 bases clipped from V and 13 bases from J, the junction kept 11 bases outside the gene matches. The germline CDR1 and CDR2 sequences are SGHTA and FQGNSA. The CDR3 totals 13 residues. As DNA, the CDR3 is TGTGCCAGCAGCCCGCCCCACGACAGGGCACAGTACTTC. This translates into CASSPPHDRAQYF.

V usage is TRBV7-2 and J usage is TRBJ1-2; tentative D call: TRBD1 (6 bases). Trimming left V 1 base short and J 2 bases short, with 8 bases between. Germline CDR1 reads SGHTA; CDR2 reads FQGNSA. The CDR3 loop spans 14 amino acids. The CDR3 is CASSLETGNYGYTF. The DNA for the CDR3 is TGTGCCAGCAGCTTAGAGACAGGAAACTATGGCTACACCTTC.

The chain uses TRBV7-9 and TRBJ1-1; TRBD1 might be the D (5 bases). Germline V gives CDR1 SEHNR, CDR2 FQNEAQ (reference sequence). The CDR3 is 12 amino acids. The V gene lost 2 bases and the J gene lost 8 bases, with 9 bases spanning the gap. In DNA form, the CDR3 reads TGTGCCAGCAGCTTAACGCAGGGCGAAGCTTTCTTT. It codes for CASSLTQGEAFF.

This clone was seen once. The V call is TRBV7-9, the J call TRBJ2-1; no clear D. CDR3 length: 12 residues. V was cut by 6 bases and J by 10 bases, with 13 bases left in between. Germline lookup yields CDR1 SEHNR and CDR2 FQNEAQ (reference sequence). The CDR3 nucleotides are TGTGCCAGCAGGCGCGGCGTGGAGGAGCAGTTCTTC. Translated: CASRRGVEEQFF.

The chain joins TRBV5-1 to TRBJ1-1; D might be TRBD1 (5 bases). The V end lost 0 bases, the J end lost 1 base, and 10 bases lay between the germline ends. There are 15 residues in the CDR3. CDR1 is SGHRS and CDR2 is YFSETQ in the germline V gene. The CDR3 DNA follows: TGCGCCAGCAGCTTGGGACCGACAGAGAACACTGAAGCTTTCTTT. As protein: CASSLGPTENTEAFF.

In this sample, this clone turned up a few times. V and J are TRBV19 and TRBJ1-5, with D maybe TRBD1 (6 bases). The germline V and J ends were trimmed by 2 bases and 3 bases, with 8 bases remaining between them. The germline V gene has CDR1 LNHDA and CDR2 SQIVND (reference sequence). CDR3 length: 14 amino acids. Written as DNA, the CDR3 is TGTGCCAGTAGTATACAGGGGTTCAATCAGCCCCAGCATTTT. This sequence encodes CASSIQGFNQPQHF.

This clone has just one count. CDR3: CASSQVLWRLAGGQTGETQYF. The CDR3 DNA reads TGTGCCAGCAGCCAAGTCCTATGGAGACTAGCGGGAGGTCAAACGGGAGAGACCCAGTACTTC. The chain has TRBV14 and TRBJ2-5; TRBD2 agrees at 13 bases. Trimming took 1 base from V and 4 from J; bases not matched to a gene: 18. The CDR3 is 21 amino acids. Looked up from germline, CDR1 is SGHDN and CDR2 is FVKESK.

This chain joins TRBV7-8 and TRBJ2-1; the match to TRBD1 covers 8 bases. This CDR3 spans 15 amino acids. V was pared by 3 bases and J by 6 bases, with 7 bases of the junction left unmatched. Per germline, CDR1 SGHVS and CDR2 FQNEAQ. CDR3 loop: CASSLFETGVNEQFF. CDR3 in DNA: TGTGCCAGCAGCTTGTTCGAGACAGGGGTCAATGAGCAGTTCTTC.

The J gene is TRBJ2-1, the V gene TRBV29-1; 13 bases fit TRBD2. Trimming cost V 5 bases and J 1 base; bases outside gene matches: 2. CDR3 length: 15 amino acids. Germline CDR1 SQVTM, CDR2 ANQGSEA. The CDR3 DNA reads TGCAGCGTTCCGGGACTAGCGGGATCCTACAATGAGCAGTTCTTC. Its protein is CSVPGLAGSYNEQFF.

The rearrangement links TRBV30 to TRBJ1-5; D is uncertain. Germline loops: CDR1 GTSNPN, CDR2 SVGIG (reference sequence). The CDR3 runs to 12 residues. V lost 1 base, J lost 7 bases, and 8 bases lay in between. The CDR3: CAWSGPGQPQHF. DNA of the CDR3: TGTGCCTGGAGTGGACCGGGGCAGCCCCAGCATTTT.